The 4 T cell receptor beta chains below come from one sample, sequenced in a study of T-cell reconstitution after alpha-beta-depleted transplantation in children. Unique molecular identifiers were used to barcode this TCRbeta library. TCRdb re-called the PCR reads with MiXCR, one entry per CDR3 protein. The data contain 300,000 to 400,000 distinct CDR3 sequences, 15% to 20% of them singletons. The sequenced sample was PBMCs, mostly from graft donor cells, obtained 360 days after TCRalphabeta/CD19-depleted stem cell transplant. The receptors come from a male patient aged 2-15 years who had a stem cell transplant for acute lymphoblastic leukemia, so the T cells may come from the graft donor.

The CDR3 DNA is TGTGCCAGCAGCAAGAGGGCGGAACTCAGCACAGATACGCAGTATTTT. Amino acid sequence: CASSKRAELSTDTQYF. This chain joins TRBV21-1 and TRBJ2-3; TRBD2, the D gene given by the table, was not confirmed from the DNA. TRBV21-1 is termed a pseudogene. This CDR3 is built from 16 residues.

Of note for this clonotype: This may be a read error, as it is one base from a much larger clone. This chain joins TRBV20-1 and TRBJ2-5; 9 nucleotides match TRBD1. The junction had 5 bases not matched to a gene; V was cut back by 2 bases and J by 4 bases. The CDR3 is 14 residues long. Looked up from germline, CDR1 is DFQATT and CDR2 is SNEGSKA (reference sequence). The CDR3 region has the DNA TGCAGTGCTAGAAGGGGACAGGGAGCAGAGACCCAGTACTTC. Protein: CSARRGQGAETQYF.

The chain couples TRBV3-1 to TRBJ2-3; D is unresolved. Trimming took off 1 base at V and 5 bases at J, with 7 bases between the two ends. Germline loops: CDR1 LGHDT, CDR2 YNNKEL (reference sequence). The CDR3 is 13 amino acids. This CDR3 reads CASSQVLQDTQYF. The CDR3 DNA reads TGTGCCAGCAGCCAAGTACTACAAGATACGCAGTATTTT.

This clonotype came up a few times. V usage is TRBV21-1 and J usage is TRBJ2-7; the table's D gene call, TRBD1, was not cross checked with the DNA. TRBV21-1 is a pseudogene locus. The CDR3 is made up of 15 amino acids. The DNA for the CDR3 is TGTGCCAGCAGCAAATGGACAGGGATGTATTACGAGCAGTACTTC. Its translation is CASSKWTGMYYEQYF.